The rows below give T cell receptor beta chains drawn from one sample of a study of T cells in Graves' hyperthyroidism and ophthalmopathy. TCRdb recomputed calls from the multiplex PCR reads with MiXCR, one row per CDR3 protein. The table includes roughly 660,000 distinct CDR3 sequences, roughly 17% detected once. The sample taken for sequencing was blood. These receptor sequences come from a man aged 50-59 years with Graves' hyperthyroidism. Both conserved end residues are part of each CDR3. Fields, in order: J gene, V gene, D gene, clone size, CDR3 protein, CDR3 DNA. The D gene is left open where the match is weak. The size field is filled for only some rows; it gives once, few, many or a size class.

j_gene: TRBJ1-2
v_gene: TRBV28
d_gene: .
abundance: many
CDR3aa: CASSMDYRYTF
CDR3nt: TGTGCCAGCAGTATGGACTACCGCTACACCTTC

j_gene: TRBJ2-3
v_gene: TRBV5-1
d_gene: .
abundance: .
CDR3aa: CASSLVGARSDTQYF
CDR3nt: TGTGCCAGCAGCTTGGTTGGGGCAAGATCAGATACGCAGTATTTT

j_gene: TRBJ1-1
v_gene: TRBV19
d_gene: .
abundance: few
CDR3aa: CASSVNRVSTEAFF
CDR3nt: TGTGCCAGTAGTGTAAACAGGGTTTCCACTGAAGCTTTCTTT

j_gene: TRBJ1-1
v_gene: TRBV27
d_gene: TRBD1
abundance: few
CDR3aa: CASSPKQGARGTEAFF
CDR3nt: TGTGCCAGCAGTCCAAAACAGGGGGCGCGAGGAACTGAAGCTTTCTTT

j_gene: TRBJ2-7
v_gene: TRBV5-1
d_gene: .
abundance: .
CDR3aa: CASSLVQGTYEQYF
CDR3nt: TGCGCCAGCAGCTTGGTTCAGGGGACCTACGAGCAGTACTTC

j_gene: TRBJ2-1
v_gene: TRBV11-3
d_gene: TRBD2
abundance: many
CDR3aa: CASNELLARGEQFF
CDR3nt: TGTGCCAGCAACGAACTACTAGCGAGGGGTGAGCAGTTCTTC

j_gene: TRBJ2-2
v_gene: TRBV11-2
d_gene: TRBD1
abundance: many
CDR3aa: CASSPDSTGGVATGELFF
CDR3nt: TGTGCCAGCAGCCCCGACTCGACAGGGGGGGTCGCCACCGGGGAGCTGTTTTTT

j_gene: TRBJ2-1
v_gene: TRBV19
d_gene: TRBD2
abundance: .
CDR3aa: CASSTSAEQFF
CDR3nt: TGTGCCAGTAGCACTAGCGCCGAGCAGTTCTTC

j_gene: TRBJ2-2
v_gene: TRBV2
d_gene: .
abundance: many
CDR3aa: CASKGDANTGELFF
CDR3nt: TGTGCCAGCAAGGGCGACGCGAACACCGGGGAGCTGTTTTTT

j_gene: TRBJ2-6
v_gene: TRBV3-1
d_gene: .
abundance: .
CDR3aa: CASSLIGENGANVLTF
CDR3nt: TGTGCCAGCAGCCTTATAGGGGAGAATGGGGCCAACGTCCTGACTTTC

j_gene: TRBJ2-5
v_gene: TRBV27
d_gene: .
abundance: .
CDR3aa: CASSFGDRETQYF
CDR3nt: TGTGCCAGCAGTTTCGGCGACAGGGAGACCCAGTACTTC

j_gene: TRBJ1-2
v_gene: TRBV28
d_gene: TRBD1
abundance: many
CDR3aa: CASSFPLGTGGVYGYTF
CDR3nt: TGTGCCAGCAGTTTTCCCCTAGGGACAGGCGGGGTCTATGGCTACACCTTC

j_gene: TRBJ2-1
v_gene: TRBV24-1
d_gene: .
abundance: many
CDR3aa: CATSGTVSYNEQFF
CDR3nt: TGTGCCACCAGTGGGACAGTATCCTACAATGAGCAGTTCTTC

j_gene: TRBJ2-7
v_gene: TRBV9
d_gene: .
abundance: many
CDR3aa: CASSVRARRAHYEQYF
CDR3nt: TGTGCCAGCAGCGTAAGGGCCCGGCGGGCCCACTACGAGCAGTACTTC

j_gene: TRBJ2-7
v_gene: TRBV9
d_gene: TRBD1
abundance: few
CDR3aa: CASSVDGTGAYEQYF
CDR3nt: TGTGCCAGCAGCGTAGATGGGACAGGGGCCTACGAGCAGTACTTC

j_gene: TRBJ2-3
v_gene: TRBV6-1
d_gene: TRBD2
abundance: many
CDR3aa: CASSPRAGRNTQYF
CDR3nt: TGTGCCAGCAGTCCCCGGGCCGGGAGGAATACGCAGTATTTT

j_gene: TRBJ1-2
v_gene: TRBV10-3
d_gene: .
abundance: few
CDR3aa: CAISVGSPGQVSNYGYTF
CDR3nt: TGTGCCATCAGTGTAGGTTCGCCCGGTCAGGTGTCTAACTATGGCTACACCTTC

j_gene: TRBJ2-7
v_gene: TRBV24-1
d_gene: .
abundance: few
CDR3aa: CATSDRYGGYEQYF
CDR3nt: TGTGCCACCAGTGATCGGTATGGCGGATACGAGCAGTACTTC

j_gene: TRBJ2-5
v_gene: TRBV20-1
d_gene: .
abundance: few
CDR3aa: CSASSGGETQYF
CDR3nt: TGCAGTGCTAGTTCTGGTGGAGAGACCCAGTACTTC

j_gene: TRBJ1-1
v_gene: TRBV27
d_gene: .
abundance: many
CDR3aa: CASSEGDVTEAFF
CDR3nt: TGTGCCAGCAGCGAAGGGGATGTCACTGAAGCTTTCTTT

j_gene: TRBJ2-1
v_gene: TRBV3-1
d_gene: .
abundance: few
CDR3aa: CASSQVWHRGHEQFF
CDR3nt: TGTGCCAGCAGCCAAGTATGGCATCGGGGCCATGAGCAGTTCTTC

j_gene: TRBJ2-2
v_gene: TRBV11-2
d_gene: .
abundance: many
CDR3aa: CASSLGANTGELFF
CDR3nt: TGTGCCAGCAGCTTAGGGGCTAACACCGGGGAGCTGTTTTTT

j_gene: TRBJ2-1
v_gene: TRBV10-3
d_gene: TRBD2
abundance: .
CDR3aa: CAISDSTSDYDEQFF
CDR3nt: TGTGCCATCAGTGACAGCACTAGCGACTACGATGAGCAGTTCTTC

j_gene: TRBJ2-1
v_gene: TRBV7-9
d_gene: .
abundance: few
CDR3aa: CASSQGSWGEEQFF
CDR3nt: TGTGCCAGCAGCCAGGGAAGCTGGGGTGAGGAGCAGTTCTTC

j_gene: TRBJ2-2
v_gene: TRBV5-1
d_gene: .
abundance: many
CDR3aa: CASSLDPTGELFF
CDR3nt: TGCGCCAGCAGCCTAGACCCAACCGGGGAGCTGTTTTTT

j_gene: TRBJ2-1
v_gene: TRBV9
d_gene: .
abundance: many
CDR3aa: CASSVDLVGNEQFF
CDR3nt: TGTGCCAGCAGCGTAGATCTAGTTGGCAATGAGCAGTTCTTC

j_gene: TRBJ2-3
v_gene: TRBV30
d_gene: .
abundance: .
CDR3aa: CAFGGDTQYF
CDR3nt: TGTGCCTTTGGGGGAGATACGCAGTATTTT

j_gene: TRBJ2-7
v_gene: TRBV7-6
d_gene: TRBD1
abundance: many
CDR3aa: CASSLTRDSTYEQYF
CDR3nt: TGTGCCAGCAGCTTAACCCGGGACAGCACCTACGAGCAGTACTTC

j_gene: TRBJ2-7
v_gene: TRBV3-1
d_gene: .
abundance: .
CDR3aa: CASSNPGAVYEQYF
CDR3nt: TGTGCCAGCAGCAACCCAGGGGCCGTCTACGAGCAGTACTTC

j_gene: TRBJ1-1
v_gene: TRBV19
d_gene: .
abundance: many
CDR3aa: CASRMGGVATEAFF
CDR3nt: TGTGCCAGTAGGATGGGGGGCGTCGCGACTGAAGCTTTCTTT

j_gene: TRBJ2-5
v_gene: TRBV12-3/TRBV12-4
d_gene: TRBD1
abundance: few
CDR3aa: CASSHRGRSETQYF
CDR3nt: TGTGCCAGCAGTCACAGGGGGCGTTCAGAGACCCAGTACTTC

j_gene: TRBJ2-1
v_gene: TRBV19
d_gene: .
abundance: few
CDR3aa: CASSINRGFSGLPFNEQFF
CDR3nt: TGTGCCAGTAGTATTAACAGGGGATTTTCGGGACTACCCTTCAATGAGCAGTTCTTC

j_gene: TRBJ2-7
v_gene: TRBV28
d_gene: TRBD1
abundance: .
CDR3aa: CASRPTGGRNEQYF
CDR3nt: TGTGCCAGCAGGCCTACAGGGGGAAGAAACGAGCAGTACTTC

j_gene: TRBJ2-3
v_gene: TRBV28
d_gene: TRBD2
abundance: few
CDR3aa: CASRREATDTQYF
CDR3nt: TGTGCCAGCAGGCGGGAGGCCACAGATACGCAGTATTTT

j_gene: TRBJ2-7
v_gene: TRBV6-1
d_gene: .
abundance: few
CDR3aa: CASSDLPPYEQYF
CDR3nt: TGTGCCAGCAGTGACCTTCCCCCCTACGAGCAGTACTTC

j_gene: TRBJ2-7
v_gene: TRBV11-2
d_gene: TRBD1
abundance: many
CDR3aa: CASSRDRGHEQYF
CDR3nt: TGTGCCAGCAGCCGGGACAGGGGTCACGAGCAGTACTTC

j_gene: TRBJ2-5
v_gene: TRBV29-1
d_gene: .
abundance: few
CDR3aa: CSVPSSGRETQYF
CDR3nt: TGCAGCGTCCCTTCGTCGGGGAGAGAGACCCAGTACTTC

j_gene: TRBJ2-1
v_gene: TRBV20-1
d_gene: TRBD2
abundance: few
CDR3aa: CSAAGTSGTYEQFF
CDR3nt: TGCAGTGCCGCCGGGACTAGCGGGACGTATGAGCAGTTCTTC

j_gene: TRBJ1-1
v_gene: TRBV28
d_gene: TRBD1
abundance: .
CDR3aa: CASTGETEAFF
CDR3nt: TGTGCCAGTACAGGGGAAACTGAAGCTTTCTTT

j_gene: TRBJ2-3
v_gene: TRBV20-1
d_gene: .
abundance: few
CDR3aa: CSARDLRRQGVTDTQYF
CDR3nt: TGCAGTGCTAGAGATCTTCGTAGGCAGGGTGTAACAGATACGCAGTATTTT

j_gene: TRBJ2-2
v_gene: TRBV20-1
d_gene: TRBD2
abundance: few
CDR3aa: CSATSGGNTGELFF
CDR3nt: TGCAGTGCTACTAGCGGGGGCAACACCGGGGAGCTGTTTTTT

j_gene: TRBJ1-1
v_gene: TRBV14
d_gene: .
abundance: .
CDR3aa: CASSQGVVTEAFF
CDR3nt: TGTGCCAGCAGCCAAGGGGTTGTAACTGAAGCTTTCTTT

j_gene: TRBJ1-5
v_gene: TRBV6-1
d_gene: .
abundance: .
CDR3aa: CASTPGADNQPQHF
CDR3nt: TGTGCCAGCACCCCGGGAGCAGACAATCAGCCCCAGCATTTT

j_gene: TRBJ2-5
v_gene: TRBV28
d_gene: TRBD1
abundance: many
CDR3aa: CASSSLQGRSQETQYF
CDR3nt: TGTGCCAGCAGTTCTTTACAGGGGCGATCTCAAGAGACCCAGTACTTC

j_gene: TRBJ2-7
v_gene: TRBV7-9
d_gene: .
abundance: many
CDR3aa: CASSSEGTPYYEQYF
CDR3nt: TGTGCCAGCAGCTCAGAGGGGACACCATACTACGAGCAGTACTTC